The clone carrying this T cell receptor beta chain has more than one count but fewer than ten. Antigen unknown. The data originate from a study of cytomegalovirus exposure and HLA in healthy donors. Study-level results: Under in vitro conditions, a few CMV-associated chains were confirmed as specific for CMV antigens.

A multiplex PCR was run with 60 Vbeta primers and 13 Jbeta primers. Here immunoSEQ multiplex PCR was the method, and the copy in TCRdb shows in-frame clones only, minus some. The table has 120,000 or so clones, roughly four fifths seen once; the top ten hold about 2%. The V segment lost 3 bases and the J segment 7 bases; nucleotides outside the gene matches: 3. Germline V gene lookup returns CDR1 KGHSH and CDR2 LQKENI. This CDR3 is built from 13 residues. The gene calls are TRBV18 and TRBJ2-1; 7 nucleotides align to TRBD1. Material for sequencing was PBMCs. The receptor comes from a man between 18 and 35 years old in good health and CMV-seronegative. Written as DNA, the CDR3 is TGTGCCAGCTCACCTGGACAGGCGAATGAGCAGTTCTTC. The encoded protein is CASSPGQANEQFF.